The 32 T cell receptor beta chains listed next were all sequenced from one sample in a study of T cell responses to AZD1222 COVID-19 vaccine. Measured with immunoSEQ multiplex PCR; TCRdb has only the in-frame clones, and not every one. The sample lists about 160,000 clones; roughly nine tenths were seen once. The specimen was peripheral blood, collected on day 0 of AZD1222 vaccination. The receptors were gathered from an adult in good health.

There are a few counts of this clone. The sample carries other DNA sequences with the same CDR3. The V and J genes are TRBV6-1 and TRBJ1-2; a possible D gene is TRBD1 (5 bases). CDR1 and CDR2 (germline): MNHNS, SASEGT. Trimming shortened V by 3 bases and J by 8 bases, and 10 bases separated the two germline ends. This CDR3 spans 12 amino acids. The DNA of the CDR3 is TGTGCCAGCAGTGACAGGGTGGGGGGCTACACCTTC. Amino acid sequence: CASSDRVGGYTF.

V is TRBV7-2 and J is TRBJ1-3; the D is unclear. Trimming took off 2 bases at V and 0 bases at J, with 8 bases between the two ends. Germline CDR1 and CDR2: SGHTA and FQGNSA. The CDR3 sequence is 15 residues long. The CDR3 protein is CASSLRVASGNTIYF. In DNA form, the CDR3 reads TGTGCCAGCAGCTTACGGGTAGCCTCTGGAAACACCATATATTTT.

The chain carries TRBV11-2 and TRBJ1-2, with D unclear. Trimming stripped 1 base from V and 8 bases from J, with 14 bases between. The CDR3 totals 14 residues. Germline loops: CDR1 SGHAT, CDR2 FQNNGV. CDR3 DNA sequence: TGTGCCAGCAGCTTAGGGCTCCGTTTCGAGGGCTACACCTTC. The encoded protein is CASSLGLRFEGYTF.

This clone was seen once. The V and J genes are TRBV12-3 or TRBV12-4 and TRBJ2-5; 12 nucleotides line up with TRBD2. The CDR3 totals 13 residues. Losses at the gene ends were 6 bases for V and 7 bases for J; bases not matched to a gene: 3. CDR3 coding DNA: TGTGCCAGCAGGGGACTAGCGGGTAGGACCCAGTACTTC. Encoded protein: CASRGLAGRTQYF.

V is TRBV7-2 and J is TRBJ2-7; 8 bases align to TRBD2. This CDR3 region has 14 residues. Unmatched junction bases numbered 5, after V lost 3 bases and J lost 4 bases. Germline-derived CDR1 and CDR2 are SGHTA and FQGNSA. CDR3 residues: CASSLGGRRYEQYF. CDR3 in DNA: TGTGCCAGCAGCTTGGGCGGGAGGCGGTACGAGCAGTACTTC.

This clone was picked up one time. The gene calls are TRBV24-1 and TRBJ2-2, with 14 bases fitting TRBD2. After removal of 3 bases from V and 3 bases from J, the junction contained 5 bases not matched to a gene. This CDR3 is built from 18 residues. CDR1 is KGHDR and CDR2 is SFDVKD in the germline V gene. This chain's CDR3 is CATSDRPGLAGDTGELFF. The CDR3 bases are TGTGCCACCAGTGATCGGCCGGGACTAGCGGGAGACACCGGGGAGCTGTTTTTT.

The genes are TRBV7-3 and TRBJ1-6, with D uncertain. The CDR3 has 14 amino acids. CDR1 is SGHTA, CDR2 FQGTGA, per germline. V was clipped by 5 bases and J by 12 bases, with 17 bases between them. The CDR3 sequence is CASSPTPARGPLHF. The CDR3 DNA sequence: TGTGCCAGCAGCCCGACACCGGCCCGAGGACCCCTCCACTTT.

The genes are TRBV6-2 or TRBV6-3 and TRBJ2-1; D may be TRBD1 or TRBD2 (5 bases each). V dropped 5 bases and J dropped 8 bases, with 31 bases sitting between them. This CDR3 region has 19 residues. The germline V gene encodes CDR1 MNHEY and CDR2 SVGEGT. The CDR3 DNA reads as TGTGCCAGCAGTACAAAGCCCCCGGGACCATCACGTAGGTTGGATGAGCAGTTCTTC. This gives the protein CASSTKPPGPSRRLDEQFF.

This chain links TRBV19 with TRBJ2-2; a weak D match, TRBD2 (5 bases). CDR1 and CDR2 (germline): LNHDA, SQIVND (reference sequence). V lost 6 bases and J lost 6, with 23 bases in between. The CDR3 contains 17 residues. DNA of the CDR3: TGTGCCAGTAGCCGTCCAGGAGCGGCTATGCGCTCCGGGGAGCTGTTTTTT. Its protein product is CASSRPGAAMRSGELFF.

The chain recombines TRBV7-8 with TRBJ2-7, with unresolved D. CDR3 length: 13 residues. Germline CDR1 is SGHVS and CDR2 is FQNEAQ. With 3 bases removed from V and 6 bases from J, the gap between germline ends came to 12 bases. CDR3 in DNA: TGTGCCAGCAGCTTCGGGCCCCTGGTCGAGCAGTACTTC. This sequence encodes CASSFGPLVEQYF. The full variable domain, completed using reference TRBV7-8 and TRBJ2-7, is GAGVSQSPRYKVAKRGQDVALRCDPISGHVSLFWYQQALGQGPEFLTYFQNEAQLDKSGLPSDRFFAERPEGSVSTLKIQRTQQEDSAVYLCASSFGPLVEQYFGPGTRLTVT.

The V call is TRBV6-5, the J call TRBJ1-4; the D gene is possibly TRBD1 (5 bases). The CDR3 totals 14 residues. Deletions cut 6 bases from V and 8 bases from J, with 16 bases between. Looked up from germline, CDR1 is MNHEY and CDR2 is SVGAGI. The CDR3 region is CASSGGRDMEKLFF. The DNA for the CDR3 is TGTGCCAGCAGCGGGGGGAGGGATATGGAAAAACTGTTTTTT.

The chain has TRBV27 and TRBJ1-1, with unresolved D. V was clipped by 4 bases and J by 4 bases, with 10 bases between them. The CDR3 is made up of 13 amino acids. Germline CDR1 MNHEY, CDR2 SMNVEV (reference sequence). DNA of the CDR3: TGTGCCAGCAGTTATGGGGAACCCACTGAAGCTTTCTTT. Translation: CASSYGEPTEAFF.

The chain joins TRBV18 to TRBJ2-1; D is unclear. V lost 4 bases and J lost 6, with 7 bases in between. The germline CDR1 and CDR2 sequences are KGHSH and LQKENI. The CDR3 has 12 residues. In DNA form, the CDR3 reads TGTGCCAGCTCACGAGTCGGCAATGAGCAGTTCTTC. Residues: CASSRVGNEQFF.

CDR3 DNA sequence: TGTGCCAGCAGTGAAATGAGGCAGACCCAGTACTTC. Encoded protein: CASSEMRQTQYF. V and J are TRBV6-1 and TRBJ2-5; D is unclear. Germline-derived CDR1 and CDR2 are MNHNS and SASEGT. Trimming removed 2 bases at V and 6 bases at J, with 7 bases between. This CDR3 is 12 amino acids long.

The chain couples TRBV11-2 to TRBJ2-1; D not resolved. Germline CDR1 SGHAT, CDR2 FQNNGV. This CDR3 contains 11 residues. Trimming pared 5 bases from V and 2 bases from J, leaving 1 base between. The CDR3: CASSPYNEQFF. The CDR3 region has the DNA TGTGCCAGCAGCCCCTACAATGAGCAGTTCTTC. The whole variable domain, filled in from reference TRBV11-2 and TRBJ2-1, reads EAGVAQSPRYKIIEKRQSVAFWCNPISGHATLYWYQQILGQGPKLLIQFQNNGVVDDSQLPKDRFSAERLKGVDSTLKIQPAKLEDSAVYLCASSPYNEQFFGPGTRLTVL.

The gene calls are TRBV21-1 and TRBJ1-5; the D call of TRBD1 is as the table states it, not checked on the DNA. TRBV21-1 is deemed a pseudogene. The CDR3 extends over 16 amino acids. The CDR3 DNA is TGTGCCAGCAGCAAAGGATTGGGACAGTTTAATCAGCCCCAGCATTTT. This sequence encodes CASSKGLGQFNQPQHF.

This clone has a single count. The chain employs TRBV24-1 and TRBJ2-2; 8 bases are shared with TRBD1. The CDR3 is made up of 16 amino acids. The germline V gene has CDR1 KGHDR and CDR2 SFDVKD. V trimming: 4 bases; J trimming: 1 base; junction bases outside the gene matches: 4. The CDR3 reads CATSEYGQGNTGELFF. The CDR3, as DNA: TGTGCCACCAGTGAATACGGACAGGGGAACACCGGGGAGCTGTTTTTT.

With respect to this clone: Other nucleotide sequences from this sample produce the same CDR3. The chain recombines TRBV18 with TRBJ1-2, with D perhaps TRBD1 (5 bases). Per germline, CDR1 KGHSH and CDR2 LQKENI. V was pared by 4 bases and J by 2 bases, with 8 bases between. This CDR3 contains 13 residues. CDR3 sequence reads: CASSLDRNYGYTF. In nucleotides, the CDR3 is TGTGCCAGCTCACTCGACAGAAACTATGGCTACACCTTC.

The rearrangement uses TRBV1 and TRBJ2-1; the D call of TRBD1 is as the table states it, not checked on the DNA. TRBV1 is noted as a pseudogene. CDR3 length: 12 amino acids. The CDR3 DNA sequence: TGCACCAGCAGCCAGAAGGGGCACGAGCAGTTCTTC. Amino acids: CTSSQKGHEQFF.

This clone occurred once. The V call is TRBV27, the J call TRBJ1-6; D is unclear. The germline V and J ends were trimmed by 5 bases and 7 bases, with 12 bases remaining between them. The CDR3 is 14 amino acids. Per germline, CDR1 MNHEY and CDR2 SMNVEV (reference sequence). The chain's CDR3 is CASSVNRRNSPLHF. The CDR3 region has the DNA TGTGCCAGCAGTGTAAATAGGAGGAATTCACCCCTCCACTTT.

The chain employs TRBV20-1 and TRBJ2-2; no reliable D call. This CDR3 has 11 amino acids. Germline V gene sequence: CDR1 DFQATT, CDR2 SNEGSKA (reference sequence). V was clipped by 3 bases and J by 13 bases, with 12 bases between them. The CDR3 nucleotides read TGCAGTGCTAGGGAAAGCCGGAGGCTGTTTTTT. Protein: CSARESRRLFF.

The CDR3 DNA sequence: TGTGCCAGCAGCTGGGGGGGTCGGTTGCACTCTGGAAACACCATATATTTT. Translation gives CASSWGGRLHSGNTIYF. The chain employs TRBV7-9 and TRBJ1-3; perhaps TRBD1 as D (5 bases). The germline V gene encodes CDR1 SEHNR and CDR2 FQNEAQ (reference sequence). Trimming pared 4 bases from V and 0 bases from J, leaving 16 bases between. The CDR3 is made up of 17 amino acids.

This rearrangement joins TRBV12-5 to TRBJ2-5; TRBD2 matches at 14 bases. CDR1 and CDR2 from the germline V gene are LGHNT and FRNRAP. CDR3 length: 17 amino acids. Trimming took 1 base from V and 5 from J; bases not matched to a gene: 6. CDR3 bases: TGTGCTAGTGGTTTGGAGACTAGCGGGAGGGCCGGCGAGACCCAGTACTTC. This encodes CASGLETSGRAGETQYF.

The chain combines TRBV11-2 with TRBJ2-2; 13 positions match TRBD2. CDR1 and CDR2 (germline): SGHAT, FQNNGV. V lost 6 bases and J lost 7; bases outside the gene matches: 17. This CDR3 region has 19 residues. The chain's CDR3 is CASRKPGTSGMRRGGELFF. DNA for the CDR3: TGTGCCAGCAGAAAACCCGGGACTAGCGGGATGAGGCGTGGCGGGGAGCTGTTTTTT.

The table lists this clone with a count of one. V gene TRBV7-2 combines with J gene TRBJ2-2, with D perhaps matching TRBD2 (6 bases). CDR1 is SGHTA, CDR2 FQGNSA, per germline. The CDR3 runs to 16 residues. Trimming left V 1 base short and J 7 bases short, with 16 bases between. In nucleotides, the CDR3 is TGTGCCAGCAGCTTAGTCGGTAGCGGAAATAGCGGGGAGCTGTTTTTT. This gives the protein CASSLVGSGNSGELFF.

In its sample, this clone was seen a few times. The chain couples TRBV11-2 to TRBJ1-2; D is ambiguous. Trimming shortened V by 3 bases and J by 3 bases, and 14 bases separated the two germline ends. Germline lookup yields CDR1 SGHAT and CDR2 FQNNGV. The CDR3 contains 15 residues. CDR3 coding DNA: TGTGCCAGCAGCTTCCCCACCCGGGGTGACTATGGCTACACCTTC. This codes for CASSFPTRGDYGYTF.

The CDR3 nucleotides read TGTGCCAGTAATGATCCGGGTCGACTGGGGGATGAGCAGTTCTTC. Translation: CASNDPGRLGDEQFF. This chain connects TRBV19 to TRBJ2-1; D could derive from TRBD1 or TRBD2 (5 bases each). The CDR3 covers 15 residues. Germline-derived CDR1 and CDR2 are LNHDA and SQIVND (reference sequence). V was shortened by 7 bases and J by 8 bases, with 21 bases between the two germline ends.

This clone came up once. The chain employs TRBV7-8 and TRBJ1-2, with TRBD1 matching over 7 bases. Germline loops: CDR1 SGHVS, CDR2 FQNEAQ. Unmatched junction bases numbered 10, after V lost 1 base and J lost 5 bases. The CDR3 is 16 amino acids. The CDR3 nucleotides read TGTGCCAGCAGCTTAGGGCTCGGACAGGCGTTATATGGCTACACCTTC. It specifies CASSLGLGQALYGYTF. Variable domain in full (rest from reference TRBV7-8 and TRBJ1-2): GAGVSQSPRYKVAKRGQDVALRCDPISGHVSLFWYQQALGQGPEFLTYFQNEAQLDKSGLPSDRFFAERPEGSVSTLKIQRTQQEDSAVYLCASSLGLGQALYGYTFGSGTRLTVV.

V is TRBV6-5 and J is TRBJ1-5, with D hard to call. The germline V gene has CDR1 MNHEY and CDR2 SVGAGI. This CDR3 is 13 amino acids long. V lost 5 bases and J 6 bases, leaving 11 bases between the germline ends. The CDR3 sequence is CASSLQWSQPQHF. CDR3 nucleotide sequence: TGTGCCAGCAGTCTACAGTGGTCTCAGCCCCAGCATTTT.

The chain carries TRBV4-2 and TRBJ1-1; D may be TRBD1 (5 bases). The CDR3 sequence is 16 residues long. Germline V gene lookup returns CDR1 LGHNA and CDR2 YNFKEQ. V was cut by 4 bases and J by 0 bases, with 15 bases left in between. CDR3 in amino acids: CASSRGTGGMNTEAFF. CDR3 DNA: TGTGCCAGCAGCCGGGGCACCGGGGGGATGAACACTGAAGCTTTCTTT.

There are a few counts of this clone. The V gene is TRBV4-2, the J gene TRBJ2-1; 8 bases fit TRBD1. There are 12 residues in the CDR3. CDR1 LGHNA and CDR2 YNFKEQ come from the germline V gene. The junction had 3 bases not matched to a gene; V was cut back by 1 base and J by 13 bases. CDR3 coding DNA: TGTGCCAGCAGCCAAGGGACAGGGAATCAGTTCTTC. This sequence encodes CASSQGTGNQFF.

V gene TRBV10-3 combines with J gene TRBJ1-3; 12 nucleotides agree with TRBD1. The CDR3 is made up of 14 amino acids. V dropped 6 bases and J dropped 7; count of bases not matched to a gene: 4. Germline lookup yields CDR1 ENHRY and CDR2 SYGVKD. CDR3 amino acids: CAIRGQGAENTIYF. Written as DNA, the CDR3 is TGTGCCATCAGGGGACAGGGGGCGGAGAACACCATATATTTT.